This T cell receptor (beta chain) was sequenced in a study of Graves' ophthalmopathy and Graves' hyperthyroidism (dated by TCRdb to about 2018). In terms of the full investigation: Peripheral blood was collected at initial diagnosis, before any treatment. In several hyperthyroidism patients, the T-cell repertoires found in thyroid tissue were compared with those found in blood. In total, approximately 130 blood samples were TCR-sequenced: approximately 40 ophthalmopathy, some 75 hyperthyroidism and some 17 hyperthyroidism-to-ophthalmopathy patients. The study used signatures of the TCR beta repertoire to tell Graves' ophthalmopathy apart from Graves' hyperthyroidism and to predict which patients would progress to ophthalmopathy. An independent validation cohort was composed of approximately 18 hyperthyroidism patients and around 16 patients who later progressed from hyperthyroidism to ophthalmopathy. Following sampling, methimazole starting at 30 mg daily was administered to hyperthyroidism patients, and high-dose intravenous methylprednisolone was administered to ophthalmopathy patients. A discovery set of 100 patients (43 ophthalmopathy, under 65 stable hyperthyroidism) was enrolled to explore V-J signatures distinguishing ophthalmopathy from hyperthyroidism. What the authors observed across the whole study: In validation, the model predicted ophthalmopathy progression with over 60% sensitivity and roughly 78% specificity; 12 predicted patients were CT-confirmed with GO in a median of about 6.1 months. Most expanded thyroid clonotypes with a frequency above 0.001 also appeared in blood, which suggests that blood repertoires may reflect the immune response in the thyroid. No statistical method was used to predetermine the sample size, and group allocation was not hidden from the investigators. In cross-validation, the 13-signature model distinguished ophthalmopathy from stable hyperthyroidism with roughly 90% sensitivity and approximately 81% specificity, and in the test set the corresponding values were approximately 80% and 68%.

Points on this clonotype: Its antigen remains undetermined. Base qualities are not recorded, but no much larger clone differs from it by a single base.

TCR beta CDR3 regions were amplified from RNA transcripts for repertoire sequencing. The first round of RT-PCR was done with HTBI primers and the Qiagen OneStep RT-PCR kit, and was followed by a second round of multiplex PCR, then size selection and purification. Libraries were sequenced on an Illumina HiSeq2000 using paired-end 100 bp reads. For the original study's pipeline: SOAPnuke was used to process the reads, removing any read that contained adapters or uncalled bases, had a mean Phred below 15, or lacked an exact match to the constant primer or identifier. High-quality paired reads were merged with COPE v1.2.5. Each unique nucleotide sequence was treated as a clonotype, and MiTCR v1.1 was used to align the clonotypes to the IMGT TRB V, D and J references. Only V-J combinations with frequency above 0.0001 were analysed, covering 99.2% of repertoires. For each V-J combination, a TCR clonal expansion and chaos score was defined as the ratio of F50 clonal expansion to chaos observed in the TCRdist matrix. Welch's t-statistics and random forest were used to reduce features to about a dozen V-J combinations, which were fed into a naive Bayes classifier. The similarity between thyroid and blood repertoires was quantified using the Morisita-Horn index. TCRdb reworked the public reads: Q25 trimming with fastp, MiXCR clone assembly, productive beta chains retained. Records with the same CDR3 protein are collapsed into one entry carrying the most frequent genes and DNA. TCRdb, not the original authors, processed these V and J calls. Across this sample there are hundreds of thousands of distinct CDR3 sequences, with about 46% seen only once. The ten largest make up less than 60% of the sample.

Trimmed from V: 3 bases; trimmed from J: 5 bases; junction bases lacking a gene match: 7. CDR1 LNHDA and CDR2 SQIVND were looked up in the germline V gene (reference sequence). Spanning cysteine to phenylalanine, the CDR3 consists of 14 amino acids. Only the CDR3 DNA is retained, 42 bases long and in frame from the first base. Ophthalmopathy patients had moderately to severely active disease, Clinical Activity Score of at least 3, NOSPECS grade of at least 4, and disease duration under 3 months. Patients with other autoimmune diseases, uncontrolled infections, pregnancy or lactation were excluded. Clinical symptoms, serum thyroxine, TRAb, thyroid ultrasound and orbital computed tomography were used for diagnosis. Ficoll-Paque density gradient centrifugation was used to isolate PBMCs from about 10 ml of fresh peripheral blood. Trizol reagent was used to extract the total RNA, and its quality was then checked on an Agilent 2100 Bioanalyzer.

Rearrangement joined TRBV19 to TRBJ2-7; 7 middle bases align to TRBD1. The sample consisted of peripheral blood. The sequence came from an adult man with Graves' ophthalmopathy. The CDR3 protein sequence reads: CASSMARGSHEQYF. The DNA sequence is TGTGCCAGTAGTATGGCCAGGGGGTCCCACGAGCAGTACTTC.